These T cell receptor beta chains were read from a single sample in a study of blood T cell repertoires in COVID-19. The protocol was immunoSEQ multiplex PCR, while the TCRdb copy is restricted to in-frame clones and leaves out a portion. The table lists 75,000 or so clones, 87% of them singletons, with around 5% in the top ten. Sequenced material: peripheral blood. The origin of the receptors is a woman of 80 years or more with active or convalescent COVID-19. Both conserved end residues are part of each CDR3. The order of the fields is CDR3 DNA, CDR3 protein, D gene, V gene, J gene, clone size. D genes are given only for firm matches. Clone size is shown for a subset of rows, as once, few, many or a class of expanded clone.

cdr3_nt: TGTGTCCCAAGCCTAGCGGGGGCTAGCTCCTACAATGAGCAGTTCTTC
cdr3_aa: CVPSLAGASSYNEQFF
d_call: TRBD2
v_call: TRBV5-4
j_call: TRBJ2-1
clone_size: NA

cdr3_nt: TGCGCCAGCAGCCGCAGGGGACAGGGCACAGATACGCAGTATTTT
cdr3_aa: CASSRRGQGTDTQYF
d_call: TRBD1
v_call: TRBV5-1
j_call: TRBJ2-3
clone_size: once

cdr3_nt: TGCGCCAGCAGCCAAGATCTGCGGGACAGGGGAGGCAATGAGCAGTTCTTC
cdr3_aa: CASSQDLRDRGGNEQFF
d_call: TRBD1
v_call: TRBV4-3
j_call: TRBJ2-1
clone_size: NA

cdr3_nt: TGCGCCAGCAGCTTAGCGGGAGGGCCTCAGGGGGAGCTGTTTTTT
cdr3_aa: CASSLAGGPQGELFF
d_call: TRBD2
v_call: TRBV5-1
j_call: TRBJ2-2
clone_size: NA

cdr3_nt: TGTGCCAGCAGCCGCCCCGGGGGGCTAGCGGCACAAGAGACCCAGTACTTC
cdr3_aa: CASSRPGGLAAQETQYF
d_call: NA
v_call: TRBV28
j_call: TRBJ2-5
clone_size: NA

cdr3_nt: TGTGCCAGCACGCGGGGTGGAGAGACCCAGTACTTC
cdr3_aa: CASTRGGETQYF
d_call: NA
v_call: TRBV25-1
j_call: TRBJ2-5
clone_size: NA

cdr3_nt: TGTGCCAGCAGCTCCTTAGTGCGCAATGAGCAGTTCTTC
cdr3_aa: CASSSLVRNEQFF
d_call: NA
v_call: TRBV7-2
j_call: TRBJ2-1
clone_size: NA

cdr3_nt: TGTGCCAGCAGCTTTGGCCCGCCTTATGGCTACACCTTC
cdr3_aa: CASSFGPPYGYTF
d_call: NA
v_call: TRBV5-4
j_call: TRBJ1-2
clone_size: once

cdr3_nt: TGTGCCAGCAGTGTACAGGGGAGGCTCCAAGAGACCCAGTACTTC
cdr3_aa: CASSVQGRLQETQYF
d_call: NA
v_call: TRBV2
j_call: TRBJ2-5
clone_size: NA

cdr3_nt: TGTGCCAGCAGCGTAGGCGGGGGCTATGAGCAGTTCTTC
cdr3_aa: CASSVGGGYEQFF
d_call: NA
v_call: TRBV9
j_call: TRBJ2-1
clone_size: NA

cdr3_nt: TGTGCCAGCAGTTTATCGGGGGGCTCCTACGAGCAGTACTTC
cdr3_aa: CASSLSGGSYEQYF
d_call: NA
v_call: TRBV27
j_call: TRBJ2-7
clone_size: NA

cdr3_nt: TGTGCCAGCAGTTTATGGCCAGGGGGAGAAGAAAAACTGTTTTTT
cdr3_aa: CASSLWPGGEEKLFF
d_call: TRBD1
v_call: TRBV27
j_call: TRBJ1-4
clone_size: NA

cdr3_nt: TGTGCCACCAGTGATTTGGGGACAGGGACGAATGAGCAGTTCTTC
cdr3_aa: CATSDLGTGTNEQFF
d_call: TRBD1
v_call: TRBV24-1
j_call: TRBJ2-1
clone_size: once

cdr3_nt: TGTGCCAGCAGCTCAACTGGGACTAGCGCGGCTAGAGCGTCCCATGAGCAGTTCTTC
cdr3_aa: CASSSTGTSAARASHEQFF
d_call: TRBD2
v_call: TRBV11-3
j_call: TRBJ2-1
clone_size: NA

cdr3_nt: TGTGCCAGCAGTAACAGGGACCAAGAGACCCAGTACTTC
cdr3_aa: CASSNRDQETQYF
d_call: NA
v_call: TRBV7-3
j_call: TRBJ2-5
clone_size: NA

cdr3_nt: TGTGCCAGCAGCTCGACCCAGCAGGGCCCTTCCTCCTACAATGAGCAGTTCTTC
cdr3_aa: CASSSTQQGPSSYNEQFF
d_call: NA
v_call: TRBV7-9
j_call: TRBJ2-1
clone_size: once

cdr3_nt: TGTGCCACCATGCCCGCAAGGGGAACGGCCGGGGAGCTGTTTTTT
cdr3_aa: CATMPARGTAGELFF
d_call: NA
v_call: TRBV24-1
j_call: TRBJ2-2
clone_size: NA

cdr3_nt: TGTGCCAGCAGCGCCTATAGCGGGCGTTCCTACGAGCAGTACTTC
cdr3_aa: CASSAYSGRSYEQYF
d_call: TRBD2
v_call: TRBV9
j_call: TRBJ2-7
clone_size: NA

cdr3_nt: TGTGCCACCAGTGATGGGGGACAGGGATACACCGGGGAGCTGTTTTTT
cdr3_aa: CATSDGGQGYTGELFF
d_call: TRBD1
v_call: TRBV24-1
j_call: TRBJ2-2
clone_size: NA

cdr3_nt: TGTGCCAGCAGGGGGGAGGGACTGGGTAACTATGGCTACACCTTC
cdr3_aa: CASRGEGLGNYGYTF
d_call: NA
v_call: TRBV28
j_call: TRBJ1-2
clone_size: NA

cdr3_nt: TGTGCCAGCTCACCAGAGAAGCTGGGGGGCAATGAGCAGTTCTTC
cdr3_aa: CASSPEKLGGNEQFF
d_call: NA
v_call: TRBV18
j_call: TRBJ2-1
clone_size: once

cdr3_nt: TGTGCCAGCAGCCAACGGGAGGGGAATTCACCCCTCCACTTT
cdr3_aa: CASSQREGNSPLHF
d_call: NA
v_call: TRBV14
j_call: TRBJ1-6
clone_size: NA

cdr3_nt: TGTGCCACCAAGACGCTAGGCCCCCTAGCGGGGGACAATGAGCAGTTCTTC
cdr3_aa: CATKTLGPLAGDNEQFF
d_call: TRBD2
v_call: TRBV28
j_call: TRBJ2-1
clone_size: NA

cdr3_nt: TGTGCCAGCAGCTTAGCGGAGTTTGAGGGCTACACCTTC
cdr3_aa: CASSLAEFEGYTF
d_call: NA
v_call: TRBV7-6
j_call: TRBJ1-2
clone_size: few

cdr3_nt: TGCAGTGCTAGCAGGGTCTACGAGCAGTACTTC
cdr3_aa: CSASRVYEQYF
d_call: NA
v_call: TRBV20-1
j_call: TRBJ2-7
clone_size: few

cdr3_nt: TGTGCCTGGAGTAATCTGGCGGGAGGGATCGCAGATACGCAGTATTTT
cdr3_aa: CAWSNLAGGIADTQYF
d_call: TRBD2
v_call: TRBV30
j_call: TRBJ2-3
clone_size: NA

cdr3_nt: TGTGCCAGCAAGGGGTCGACCTACGAGCAGTACTTC
cdr3_aa: CASKGSTYEQYF
d_call: NA
v_call: TRBV5-5
j_call: TRBJ2-7
clone_size: NA

cdr3_nt: TGCGCCAGCACAAGCGGGAGTAGGCGGGAGACCCAGTACTTC
cdr3_aa: CASTSGSRRETQYF
d_call: TRBD2
v_call: TRBV5-1
j_call: TRBJ2-5
clone_size: NA

cdr3_nt: TGTGCCAGCAGCTTACTAGCGGGCCACACAGATACGCAGTATTTT
cdr3_aa: CASSLLAGHTDTQYF
d_call: TRBD2
v_call: TRBV7-2
j_call: TRBJ2-3
clone_size: NA

cdr3_nt: TGTGCCAGCAGTTTGGGACTAGCTGCCGGGGAGCTGTTTTTT
cdr3_aa: CASSLGLAAGELFF
d_call: TRBD2
v_call: TRBV6-5
j_call: TRBJ2-2
clone_size: NA

cdr3_nt: TGTGCCATCGGCAGACAGGGAATGACTGAAGCTTTCTTT
cdr3_aa: CAIGRQGMTEAFF
d_call: TRBD1
v_call: TRBV10-3
j_call: TRBJ1-1
clone_size: NA

cdr3_nt: TGTGCCAGCAGTTCCGCGGACAGAAGAGCCCAGCATTTT
cdr3_aa: CASSSADRRAQHF
d_call: NA
v_call: TRBV27
j_call: TRBJ1-5
clone_size: few

cdr3_nt: TGTGCCAGTAGGGACAGGGCTTTCGGTGGCTACACCTTC
cdr3_aa: CASRDRAFGGYTF
d_call: TRBD1
v_call: TRBV2
j_call: TRBJ1-2
clone_size: few

cdr3_nt: TGTGCCAGCAGTTTAAGCGGAAGTCCCCAGCAGTACTTC
cdr3_aa: CASSLSGSPQQYF
d_call: NA
v_call: TRBV28
j_call: TRBJ2-7
clone_size: NA

cdr3_nt: TGTGCCAGCAGTACAGGGTCGGCCGGGGCCAACGTCCTGACTTTC
cdr3_aa: CASSTGSAGANVLTF
d_call: NA
v_call: TRBV6-5
j_call: TRBJ2-6
clone_size: NA

cdr3_nt: TGTGCCAGCCCTAGGGGGGGGCCGGGCCCTGAAGCTTTCTTT
cdr3_aa: CASPRGGPGPEAFF
d_call: NA
v_call: TRBV2
j_call: TRBJ1-1
clone_size: once